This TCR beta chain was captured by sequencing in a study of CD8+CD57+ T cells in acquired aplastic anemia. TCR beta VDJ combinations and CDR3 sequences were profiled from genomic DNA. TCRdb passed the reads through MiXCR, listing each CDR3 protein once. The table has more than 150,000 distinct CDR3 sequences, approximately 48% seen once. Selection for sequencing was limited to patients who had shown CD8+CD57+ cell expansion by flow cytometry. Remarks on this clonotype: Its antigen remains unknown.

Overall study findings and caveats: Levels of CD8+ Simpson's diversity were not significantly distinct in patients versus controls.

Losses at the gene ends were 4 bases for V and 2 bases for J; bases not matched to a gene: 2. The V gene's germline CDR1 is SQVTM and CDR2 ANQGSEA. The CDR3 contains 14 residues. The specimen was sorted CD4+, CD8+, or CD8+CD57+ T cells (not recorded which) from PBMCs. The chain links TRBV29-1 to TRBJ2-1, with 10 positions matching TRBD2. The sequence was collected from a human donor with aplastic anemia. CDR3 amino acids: CSVGGTSAYNEQFF. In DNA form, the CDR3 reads TGCAGCGTTGGTGGGACTAGCGCCTACAATGAGCAGTTCTTC.